These 8 T cell receptor beta chains were sequenced from one sample in a study of T cell responses to AZD1222 COVID-19 vaccine. The assay was immunoSEQ multiplex PCR, and TCRdb's table has in-frame clones only and misses some. Of some 120,000 clones listed, approximately 88% are singletons. This material consisted of peripheral blood, taken on day 0 of AZD1222 vaccination. These receptors originate from an adult in good health.

The gene calls are TRBV28 and TRBJ1-5; D is unresolved. The CDR3 length is 15 residues. V dropped 5 bases and J dropped 2 bases, with 13 bases sitting between them. The germline CDR1 and CDR2 sequences are MDHEN and SYDVKM. The CDR3 is CASSLQGSGNQPQHF. CDR3 in DNA: TGTGCCAGCAGTCTTCAAGGTAGTGGCAATCAGCCCCAGCATTTT.

The chain is built from TRBV2 and TRBJ1-1; 8 positions match TRBD1. With V trimmed by 5 bases and J by 3 bases, 5 bases remained unmatched. Germline CDR1 is SNHLY and CDR2 is FYNNEI. This CDR3 comprises 14 residues. The CDR3 nucleotides are TGTGCCAGCAGTTTGGGACAGGAACACACTGAAGCTTTCTTT. This sequence encodes CASSLGQEHTEAFF. The whole variable domain, filled in from reference TRBV2 and TRBJ1-1, reads EPEVTQTPSHQVTQMGQEVILRCVPISNHLYFYWYRQILGQKVEFLVSFYNNEISEKSEIFDDQFSVERPDGSNFTLKIRSTKLEDSAMYFCASSLGQEHTEAFFGQGTRLTVV.

The chain couples TRBV3-1 (or the pseudogene TRBV3-2) to TRBJ1-3, with unresolved D. The CDR3 sequence is 16 residues long. In germline, CDR1 is LGHDT, CDR2 YNNKEL (reference sequence). V was clipped by 6 bases and J by 0 bases, with 15 bases between them. CDR3 sequence: CASRPREGSSGNTIYF. The CDR3 DNA reads as TGTGCCAGCAGACCTCGGGAGGGCAGCTCTGGAAACACCATATATTTT.

The chain couples TRBV7-2 to TRBJ1-1; 10 positions match TRBD1. J gave up 7 bases and V 6 bases, and 5 bases lay outside the gene matches. The CDR3 has 13 residues. CDR1 and CDR2 (germline): SGHTA, FQGNSA. The CDR3 DNA reads TGTGCCAGCAGATGGGGGACAGGGGTTGAAGCTTTCTTT. It yields the protein CASRWGTGVEAFF.

V is TRBV7-2 and J is TRBJ1-1; 10 nucleotides align to TRBD1. The CDR3 sequence is 14 residues long. V dropped 5 bases and J dropped 11; count of bases not matched to a gene: 11. Germline CDR1 and CDR2: SGHTA and FQGNSA. The chain's CDR3 is CASSDIPGTGVAFF. The CDR3 region has the DNA TGTGCCAGCAGCGATATTCCGGGGACAGGGGTCGCTTTCTTT.

The chain links TRBV6-6 to TRBJ2-5, with D maybe TRBD1 (5 bases). Trimming shortened V by 6 bases and J by 2 bases, and 10 bases separated the two germline ends. CDR3 length: 13 amino acids. From germline, CDR1 is MNHNY and CDR2 SVGAGI (reference sequence). In DNA, the CDR3 is TGTGCCAGCAGACTACAGGTTCAAGAGACCCAGTACTTC. Protein sequence: CASRLQVQETQYF.

The rearrangement uses TRBV4-3 and TRBJ2-3; no definite D call. Looked up from germline, CDR1 is LGHNA and CDR2 is YSLEER. Trimming removed 0 bases at V and 4 bases at J, with 17 bases between. The CDR3 is 17 amino acids. The chain's CDR3 is CASSQDFKGQTSDTQYF. CDR3 DNA: TGCGCCAGCAGCCAAGATTTTAAAGGTCAAACATCAGATACGCAGTATTTT.

The chain is built from TRBV7-2 and TRBJ2-1; weak D call: TRBD1 (6 bases). The CDR3 has 15 residues. V dropped 5 bases and J dropped 0 bases, with 11 bases sitting between them. The germline gives CDR1 SGHTA, CDR2 FQGNSA. The CDR3 bases are TGTGCCAGCAGCCCCGGACAGTTCTCCTACAATGAGCAGTTCTTC. Translated, it gives CASSPGQFSYNEQFF.